This T cell receptor (beta chain) was found in a study of cytomegalovirus exposure and HLA in healthy donors. It was with 60 Vbeta and 13 Jbeta primers that the PCR ran. Here immunoSEQ multiplex PCR was the method, and the copy in TCRdb shows in-frame clones only, minus some. The sample comprises tens of thousands of clones, under 85% of which are singletons, and 2.7% rests with the top ten. The V gene lost 4 bases and the J gene lost 5 bases, with 10 bases spanning the gap. The germline V gene encodes CDR1 SGHRS and CDR2 YFSETQ. The length of the CDR3 is 14 residues. The chain uses TRBV5-1 and TRBJ1-6; D is possibly TRBD1 (5 bases). This receptor was identified in a man aged 25-40 years in good health and CMV-seronegative. Sequencing was carried out using PBMCs. CDR3 DNA sequence: TGCGCCAGCAGCCCAGGGACTGATAATTCACCCCTCCACTTT. Translating it yields CASSPGTDNSPLHF.